This TCR beta chain was sequenced for a study of radiation and T cells in renal cell carcinoma. A remark on this clone: Its antigen is not identified.

The treatment denotes: 15 Gy SBRT to primary tumor, nephrectomy 4 weeks later. Nephrectomy followed 15 Gy stereotactic body radiation by 4 weeks. The V end was cut by 5 bases, the J end by 2 bases, with 14 bases between. Germline CDR1 is KGHSH and CDR2 is LQKENI. This CDR3 is built from 15 residues. Assay used: immunoSEQ multiplex PCR; TCRdb lists only in-frame clones, some missing. Among about 16,000 clones, approximately 49% were seen once, and the ten largest hold 40%. Study-wide results and caveats: In nephrectomy-only tumors, top 100 clonotypes averaged about 45%, versus around 54% irradiated. Dominant CDR3 motifs occupied more repertoire in irradiated than control tumors. In blood, top tumor clones expanded by 2 weeks, shrinking by 4.

The source of this sequence is a woman aged 55-69 years with renal cell carcinoma. Material: tumor tissue, obtained from a patient whose treatment included radiotherapy and nephrectomy. The chain carries TRBV18 and TRBJ2-3; D possibly corresponds to TRBD1 (6 bases). As DNA, the CDR3 is TGTGCCAGCTCAACAACAGGGCGCTTCACAGATACGCAGTATTTT. Amino acids: CASSTTGRFTDTQYF.